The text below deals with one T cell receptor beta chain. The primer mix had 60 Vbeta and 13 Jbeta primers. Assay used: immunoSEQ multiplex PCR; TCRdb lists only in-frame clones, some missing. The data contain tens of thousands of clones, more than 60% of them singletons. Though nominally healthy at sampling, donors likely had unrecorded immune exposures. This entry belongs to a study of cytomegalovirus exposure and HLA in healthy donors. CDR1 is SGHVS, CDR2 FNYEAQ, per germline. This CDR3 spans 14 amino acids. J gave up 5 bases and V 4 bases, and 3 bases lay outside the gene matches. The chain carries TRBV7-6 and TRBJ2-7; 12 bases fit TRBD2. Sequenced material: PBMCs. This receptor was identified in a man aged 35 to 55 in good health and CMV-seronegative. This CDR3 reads CASSSSGRANEQYF. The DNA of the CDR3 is TGTGCCAGCAGCTCTAGCGGGAGGGCCAACGAGCAGTACTTC.